The TCR beta chain described here comes from a study of persistence of HIV-infected CD4 T cells. Comments on this clone: Its antigen is still unknown.

This CDR3 is built from 12 residues. Germline V gene lookup returns CDR1 MNHEY and CDR2 SVGAGI. The ends were cut back, 6 bases at V and 4 bases at J, with 7 bases in the middle. The stimulus was lysate of CMV-infected fibroblasts, about 11 ug/mL. CD40L-negative CD69-negative CD45RO-high memory CD4+ T cells were sorted as populations depleted of antigen-responding cells. This was the immunoSEQ version 4 assay in survey mode. Some clones are missing from TCRdb's copy, which holds only in-frame ones; the method was immunoSEQ multiplex PCR. The sample yields tens of thousands of clones, under 85% seen once.

The sample in question was CD4+ T cells sorted from PBMCs after 18-hour stimulation, obtained from a patient who received antiretroviral therapy. The sequence was obtained from an adult man with HIV who was CMV-seropositive. The chain links TRBV6-5 to TRBJ1-3; D remains ambiguous. Written as DNA, the CDR3 is TGTGCCAGCAGCTCAACGGGAAACACCATATATTTT. Amino acid sequence: CASSSTGNTIYF.